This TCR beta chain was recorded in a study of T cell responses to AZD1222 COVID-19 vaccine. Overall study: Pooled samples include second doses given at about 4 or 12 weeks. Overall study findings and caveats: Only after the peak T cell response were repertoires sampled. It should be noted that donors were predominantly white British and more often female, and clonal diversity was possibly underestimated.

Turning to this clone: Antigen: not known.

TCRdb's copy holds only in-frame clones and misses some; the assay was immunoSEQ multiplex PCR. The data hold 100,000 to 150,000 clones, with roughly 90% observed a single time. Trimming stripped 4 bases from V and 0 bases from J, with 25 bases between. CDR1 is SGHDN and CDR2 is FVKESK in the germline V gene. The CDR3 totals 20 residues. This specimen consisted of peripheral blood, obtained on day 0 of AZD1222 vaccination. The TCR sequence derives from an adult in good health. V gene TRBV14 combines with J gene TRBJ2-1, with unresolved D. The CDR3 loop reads CASSRKVSPGYRLSYNEQFF. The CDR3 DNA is TGTGCCAGCAGCCGCAAGGTTAGTCCCGGGTACAGACTCTCCTACAATGAGCAGTTCTTC.